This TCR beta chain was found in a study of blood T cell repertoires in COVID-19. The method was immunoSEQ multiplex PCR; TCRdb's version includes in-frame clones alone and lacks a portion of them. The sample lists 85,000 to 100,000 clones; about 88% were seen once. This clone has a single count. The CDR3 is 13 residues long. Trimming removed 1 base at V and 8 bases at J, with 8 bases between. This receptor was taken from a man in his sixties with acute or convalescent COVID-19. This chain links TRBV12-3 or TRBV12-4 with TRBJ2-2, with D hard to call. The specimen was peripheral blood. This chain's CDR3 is CASSLDGRGELFF. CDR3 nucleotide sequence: TGTGCCAGCAGTTTAGACGGTCGAGGGGAGCTGTTTTTT.